A selection of T cell receptor beta chains follows, all from one sample in a study of T-cell memory formation after mild COVID-19. MiXCR was run by TCRdb on the 5' RACE reads, yielding one entry per CDR3 protein. The sample records around 300,000 distinct CDR3 sequences, approximately 15% being singletons. Input material: PBMCs or a T cell subset sorted from them (not recorded which). The origin of the receptors is a young man who had mild COVID-19 (a few samples of this study predate the infection). Cell type and time point are not known. Each CDR3 is given with its conserved first and last residue. D genes are given only for firm matches. The listing skips clone size in some rows; elsewhere it reads once, few, many or a size class.

clone_size	d_call	v_call	j_call	cdr3_nt	cdr3_aa
-	-	TRBV4-3	TRBJ1-1	TGCGCCAGCAGCCAAGAACCCCACAGGGTCGGTGAAGCTTTCTTT	CASSQEPHRVGEAFF
few	-	TRBV20-1	TRBJ1-6	TGCAGTGCTGTCCGGGCTTCTTCACCCCTCCACTTT	CSAVRASSPLHF
-	TRBD2	TRBV29-1	TRBJ2-5	TGCAGCGTTGTGTGGCGGGGGAGCGGAGAGACCCAGTACTTC	CSVVWRGSGETQYF
-	-	TRBV5-1	TRBJ2-5	TGCGCCAGCACCCCGTTTGCCGTTGCAGAGACCCAGTACTTC	CASTPFAVAETQYF
few	-	TRBV15	TRBJ1-2	TGTGCCACCAGCAGAGATGCGGTCCTCGGCTACACCTTC	CATSRDAVLGYTF
many	TRBD2	TRBV28	TRBJ2-1	TGTGCCAGCCGCCGACTAGCGGCGTACAATGAGCAGTTCTTC	CASRRLAAYNEQFF
few	-	TRBV19	TRBJ2-1	TGTGCCAGTAGTCGGGACGCAGCCACCAATGAGCAGTTCTTC	CASSRDAATNEQFF
-	-	TRBV12-3/TRBV12-4	TRBJ1-1	TGTGCCAGCAGTTTGCGCAGGGGATATGATTGGGGAACTGAAGCTTTCTTT	CASSLRRGYDWGTEAFF
-	-	TRBV20-1	TRBJ2-6	TGCAGTGCCCTTAGTAGCTCTGGGGCCAACGTCCTGACTTTC	CSALSSSGANVLTF
few	TRBD1	TRBV4-3	TRBJ1-1	TGCGCCAGCAGCCAAGGCCGGGACAGGGTGAACACTGAAGCTTTCTTT	CASSQGRDRVNTEAFF
few	-	TRBV12-3/TRBV12-4	TRBJ2-1	TGTGCCAGCAGGCGGCCCCCGGGACTTACCGGCTCCTACAATGAGCAGTTCTTC	CASRRPPGLTGSYNEQFF
many	TRBD2	TRBV20-1	TRBJ2-1	TGCAGTGCTAGAGATAGGGGACTAGCGGGGGCCCCCAATGAGCAGTTCTTC	CSARDRGLAGAPNEQFF
many	-	TRBV5-1	TRBJ2-1	TGCGCCAGCAGCTTGGAAGCACCGGGTGGTAGTGAGCAGTTCTTC	CASSLEAPGGSEQFF
-	TRBD1	TRBV20-1	TRBJ1-1	TGCAGTGCTAGCCGGACAGGGCTAGCTGAAGCTTTCTTT	CSASRTGLAEAFF
many	-	TRBV6-2/TRBV6-3	TRBJ2-5	TGTGCCAGCAGTTACCTTCTCGAGGGACCTCGCGAGACCCAGTACTTC	CASSYLLEGPRETQYF
-	-	TRBV6-5	TRBJ2-7	TGTGCCAGCAGTCGGTCGGGACACACCTACGAGCAGTACTTC	CASSRSGHTYEQYF
-	TRBD2	TRBV4-1	TRBJ2-7	TGCGCCAGCAGCCACAGGACTAGCGGGGGTTACGAGCAGTACTTC	CASSHRTSGGYEQYF
-	TRBD2	TRBV5-1	TRBJ2-5	TGCGCCAGCAGCCGGGCGGGGGAACAAGAGACCCAGTACTTC	CASSRAGEQETQYF
few	-	TRBV2	TRBJ2-1	TGTGCCATCTCGATACCCTCTCAAGAGCAGTTCTTC	CAISIPSQEQFF
-	TRBD1	TRBV4-1	TRBJ2-1	TGCGCCAGCAGCCATACACAGGGGCCCTACAATGAGCAGTTCTTC	CASSHTQGPYNEQFF
few	-	TRBV20-1	TRBJ2-3	TGCAGTGCTAGAGATCTCGCAGGACACGGAACTAGCACAGATACGCAGTATTTT	CSARDLAGHGTSTDTQYF
-	-	TRBV4-3	TRBJ2-1	TGCGCCAGCGGAGAGGGGACGAGCTCCTACAATGAGCAGTTCTTC	CASGEGTSSYNEQFF
-	-	TRBV2	TRBJ2-2	TGTGCTTTACTAAAGAACAGCCTAAACACCGGGGAGCTGTTTTTT	CALLKNSLNTGELFF
few	-	TRBV7-9	TRBJ2-3	TGTGCCAGCAGCTTAGTCGTGGGGGAGACAGATACGCAGTATTTT	CASSLVVGETDTQYF
-	-	TRBV7-2	TRBJ1-2	TGTGCCAGCAGCTTAGTCCCCTACAGGTTCTTC	CASSLVPYRFF
-	TRBD1	TRBV11-2	TRBJ1-2	TGTGCCAGCAGCCCCCTCCCACGGGACAGGGGTCCCAACTATGGCTACACCTTC	CASSPLPRDRGPNYGYTF
few	-	TRBV28	TRBJ1-6	TGTGCCAGCAGAGAGACGGGTAGTTCACCCCTCCACTTT	CASRETGSSPLHF
many	TRBD1	TRBV18	TRBJ2-7	TGTGCCAGCTCACCTGACAGGGTAGGCCACGAGCAGTACTTC	CASSPDRVGHEQYF
-	TRBD2	TRBV9	TRBJ2-1	TGTGCCAGCAGCCCCCGGACTAGCCTCCTCAATGAGCAGTTCTTC	CASSPRTSLLNEQFF
many	TRBD2	TRBV12-3/TRBV12-4	TRBJ2-5	TGTGCCAGCAGTTTAACTAGCGGGGGGCTCCAAGAGACCCAGTACTTC	CASSLTSGGLQETQYF
-	-	TRBV28	TRBJ1-4	TGTGCCAGCACCCCGTCCTTTACTGGAGAAAAACTGTTTTTT	CASTPSFTGEKLFF